The 31 T cell receptor beta chains listed next were all sequenced from one sample in a study of T-cell memory formation after mild COVID-19. Each CDR3 protein gets one entry after TCRdb re-called the 5' RACE reads with MiXCR. Of around 260,000 distinct CDR3 sequences in the sample, 15% to 20% were seen once. Sequencing used PBMCs or a T cell subset sorted from them (not recorded which). Source of these receptors: a man younger than 35 who had mild COVID-19 (a few samples of this study predate the infection). Cell type and time point are not known.

V gene TRBV29-1 combines with J gene TRBJ2-3, with D perhaps matching TRBD2 (7 bases). Germline CDR1 SQVTM, CDR2 ANQGSEA. The CDR3 has 10 amino acids. Deletions cut 7 bases from V and 10 bases from J, with 12 bases between. The CDR3 DNA sequence: TGCAGCGGGGAGGGGGAGGCGCAGTATTTT. It yields the protein CSGEGEAQYF.

This clonotype was found a few times. V and J are TRBV9 and TRBJ2-2, with a tentative D call TRBD2 (5 bases). CDR3 length: 14 residues. In germline, CDR1 is SGDLS, CDR2 YYNGEE. The V gene lost 0 bases and the J gene lost 7 bases, with 10 bases spanning the gap. The CDR3 sequence: CASSVGGFSGELFF. The CDR3 region has the DNA TGTGCCAGCAGCGTAGGCGGGTTCAGCGGGGAGCTGTTTTTT.

This clonotype was seen only a few times. The chain has TRBV6-6 and TRBJ1-2; 12 positions agree with TRBD1. Trimming removed 6 bases from V and 7 bases from J; junction bases left unmatched: 9. There are 15 residues in the CDR3. Germline V lookup: CDR1 MNHNY, CDR2 SVGAGI (reference sequence). The CDR3 loop is CASRVNRDRGLGYTF. As DNA, the CDR3 is TGTGCCAGCAGGGTGAACCGGGACAGGGGGCTTGGCTACACCTTC.

This chain links TRBV10-1 with TRBJ2-1, with D tentatively TRBD2 (6 bases). Germline V lookup: CDR1 WNHNN, CDR2 SYGVQD (reference sequence). V was shortened by 0 bases and J by 9 bases, with 9 bases between the two germline ends. The CDR3 consists of 13 residues. CDR3 coding DNA: TGCGCCAGCAGTGAGTCGGGGCGGGGTGAGCAGTTCTTC. Protein product: CASSESGRGEQFF.

This clonotype was seen more than once but under ten times. The chain carries TRBV5-6 and TRBJ2-7; either TRBD1 or TRBD2 may fit D (5 bases each). Germline lookup yields CDR1 SGHDT and CDR2 YYEEEE. Trimming took 3 bases from V and 5 from J, leaving 15 bases between them. This CDR3 comprises 14 residues. CDR3 residues: CASSSLQGVDEQYV. CDR3 DNA: TGTGCCAGCAGCTCTCTTCAGGGAGTAGACGAGCAGTACGTC.

This clonotype was detected only a few times. The CDR3 coding sequence is TGCAGCGCTGGACAGGGGGGGTATTACACTGAAGCTTTCTTT. Its translation: CSAGQGGYYTEAFF. The chain couples TRBV29-1 to TRBJ1-1, with 10 bases lining up with TRBD1. The CDR3 is 14 residues long. V lost 7 bases to trimming and J lost 3 bases; unmatched junction nucleotides: 8. Germline CDR1 reads SQVTM; CDR2 reads ANQGSEA.

The CDR3 DNA is TGTGCCAGCATCCACAGGGGCGACGCAGAGACCCAGTACTTC. It is translated as CASIHRGDAETQYF. This sequence joins TRBV6-2 or TRBV6-3 and TRBJ2-5; TRBD1 aligns across 7 bases. The germline CDR1 and CDR2 sequences are MNHEY and SVGEGT. The CDR3 is 14 amino acids. The J segment lost 4 bases and the V segment lost 7 bases, leaving 9 bases of the junction unmatched.

The chain links TRBV3-1 to TRBJ2-5, with D tentatively TRBD2 (5 bases). The CDR3 covers 16 residues. Germline values: CDR1 LGHDT, CDR2 YNNKEL (reference sequence). The germline V and J ends were trimmed by 3 bases and 1 base, with 15 bases remaining between them. CDR3 sequence reads: CASSQGYYGLQETQYF. For the CDR3, the DNA is TGTGCCAGCAGCCAGGGCTATTACGGACTCCAAGAGACCCAGTACTTC.

This clonotype has at least ten counts. The genes are TRBV7-2 and TRBJ2-1, with D possibly matching TRBD2 (5 bases). Germline V gives CDR1 SGHTA, CDR2 FQGNSA. Between the trimmed V and J ends, which lost 3 bases and 12 bases, there was a span of 18 bases. The CDR3 runs 14 residues. The CDR3 DNA is TGTGCCAGCAGCTTTTACGGGATCAACAGTGGGCAGTTCTTC. It specifies CASSFYGINSGQFF.

This clonotype appeared a few times. This sequence joins TRBV7-2 and TRBJ2-7, with D perhaps TRBD2 (7 bases). This CDR3 comprises 16 residues. Trimming removed 4 bases at V and 2 bases at J, with 18 bases between. Germline CDR1 SGHTA, CDR2 FQGNSA. The CDR3 sequence is CASSWSGGPGTYEQYF. The CDR3 DNA follows: TGTGCCAGCAGCTGGTCCGGGGGGCCGGGGACCTACGAGCAGTACTTC.

This clonotype appeared a few times. This sequence joins TRBV7-2 and TRBJ2-3, with TRBD2 identical over 9 bases. With 6 bases clipped from V and 5 bases from J, the junction kept 15 bases outside the gene matches. This CDR3 spans 17 amino acids. Germline V lookup: CDR1 SGHTA, CDR2 FQGNSA. CDR3 DNA: TGTGCCAGCAGTCCGTATTTGGGCGGGGGGGCTGTAGATACGCAGTATTTT. It yields the protein CASSPYLGGGAVDTQYF. The full variable domain, its missing parts supplied by reference TRBV7-2 and TRBJ2-3, is GAGVSQSPSNKVTEKGKDVELRCDPISGHTALYWYRQSLGQGLEFLIYFQGNSAPDKSGLPSDRFSAERTGGSVSTLTIQRTQQEDSAVYLCASSPYLGGGAVDTQYFGPGTRLTVL.

The chain employs TRBV3-1 and TRBJ1-1, with D hard to call. CDR1 and CDR2 (germline): LGHDT, YNNKEL (reference sequence). V was pared by 2 bases and J by 10 bases, with 20 bases between. The CDR3 consists of 15 residues. CDR3 sequence: CASSQFRGVPPGAFF. The CDR3 DNA is TGTGCCAGCAGCCAATTTAGAGGCGTACCACCAGGAGCTTTCTTT.

This clonotype was detected a few times. The chain links TRBV20-1 to TRBJ1-2; 12 bases agree with TRBD1. Trimming took 0 bases from V and 7 from J; bases not matched to a gene: 6. The CDR3 spans 15 residues. Looked up from germline, CDR1 is DFQATT and CDR2 is SNEGSKA (reference sequence). CDR3 residues: CSARDGTGGLGGYTF. CDR3 sequence (DNA): TGCAGTGCTAGAGATGGGACAGGGGGCTTGGGTGGCTACACCTTC.

On this clonotype: The junction does not match germline at one end; this may be a read error. V and J are TRBV7-7 and TRBJ2-3; tentatively, D is TRBD1 (5 bases). CDR1 is SSHAT and CDR2 is FNYEAQ in the germline V gene (reference sequence). The CDR3 runs 14 residues. DNA for the CDR3: TGTGCTAGCAGCTTTCACCCAGGGACAGATACGCAGTATTTT. Its translation is CASSFHPGTDTQYF.

This clonotype appeared a few times. The chain recombines TRBV27 with TRBJ1-2, with 12 bases lining up with TRBD1. The CDR3 sequence is 15 residues long. With V trimmed by 7 bases and J by 4 bases, 7 bases remained unmatched. The germline CDR1 and CDR2 sequences are MNHEY and SMNVEV (reference sequence). CDR3 nucleotides: TGTGCCAGCAAGGGACAGGGGGCCGGGCTCTATGGCTACACCTTC. It is translated as CASKGQGAGLYGYTF.

The gene calls are TRBV5-1 and TRBJ2-3; 10 bases align to TRBD1. Losses at the gene ends were 4 bases for V and 3 bases for J; bases not matched to a gene: 2. This CDR3 region has 14 residues. Germline V CDR1 and CDR2: SGHRS, YFSETQ. The CDR3 sequence: CASSMGQGTDTQYF. The CDR3 DNA is TGCGCCAGCAGCATGGGACAGGGGACAGATACGCAGTATTTT.

This clonotype was found once. The chain carries TRBV5-4 and TRBJ2-1; 13 bases fit TRBD2. V trimming: 0 bases; J trimming: 5 bases; junction bases outside the gene matches: 2. The CDR3 runs to 16 residues. From germline, CDR1 is SGHNT and CDR2 YYREEE (reference sequence). The CDR3 region has the DNA TGTGCCAGCAGCTTGGCCGGGACTAGCGGGGACAATGAGCAGTTCTTC. This sequence encodes CASSLAGTSGDNEQFF.

The V gene is TRBV12-3 or TRBV12-4, the J gene TRBJ1-1; 10 bases align to TRBD1. The CDR3 has 15 amino acids. V was pared by 5 bases and J by 5 bases, with 8 bases of the junction left unmatched. This CDR3 is CASSARQGAQTEAFF. CDR3 in DNA: TGTGCCAGCAGTGCGAGACAGGGGGCACAGACTGAAGCTTTCTTT.

The chain couples TRBV18 to TRBJ2-1; 8 bases align to TRBD1. Trimming removed 5 bases from V and 10 bases from J; junction bases left unmatched: 4. Germline values: CDR1 KGHSH, CDR2 LQKENI. The CDR3 spans 12 residues. The CDR3 sequence: CASSSDRDEQFF. The DNA of the CDR3 is TGTGCCAGCTCATCGGACAGGGACGAGCAGTTCTTC.

The chain recombines TRBV9 with TRBJ1-2; D is uncertain. V gave up 5 bases and J gave up 4 bases, with 15 bases separating them. The CDR3 is made up of 14 amino acids. From germline, CDR1 is SGDLS and CDR2 YYNGEE. CDR3 amino acids: CASSRAGIVYGYTF. CDR3 coding DNA: TGTGCCAGCAGTAGGGCGGGCATCGTCTATGGCTACACCTTC.

In DNA form, the CDR3 reads TGTGCCAGCAGCTCCCACAGGGGGCAAGAGACCCAGTACTTC. It translates to CASSSHRGQETQYF. The chain employs TRBV7-2 and TRBJ2-5; 8 bases fit TRBD1. The trim removed 4 bases at V and 2 bases at J, leaving 3 bases unmatched. Germline CDR1 reads SGHTA; CDR2 reads FQGNSA. This CDR3 has 14 amino acids. The whole variable domain, remainder taken from reference TRBV7-2 and TRBJ2-5, is GAGVSQSPSNKVTEKGKDVELRCDPISGHTALYWYRQSLGQGLEFLIYFQGNSAPDKSGLPSDRFSAERTGGSVSTLTIQRTQQEDSAVYLCASSSHRGQETQYFGPGTRLLVL.

The rearrangement links TRBV2 to TRBJ2-6; D remains ambiguous. V was trimmed by 6 bases and J by 2 bases, leaving 5 bases between them. The CDR3 length is 13 residues. Germline V gives CDR1 SNHLY, CDR2 FYNNEI. CDR3 loop: CASRDAGANVLTF. The CDR3 region has the DNA TGTGCCAGCAGGGACGCTGGGGCCAACGTCCTGACTTTC.

The chain is built from TRBV7-9 and TRBJ2-2, with D unresolved. CDR1 SEHNR and CDR2 FQNEAQ come from the germline V gene (reference sequence). V was pared by 5 bases and J by 7 bases, with 14 bases between. CDR3 length equals 14 residues. CDR3 amino acids: CASSPPLSGGELFF. CDR3 nucleotide sequence: TGTGCCAGCAGCCCTCCTTTAAGTGGCGGGGAGCTGTTTTTT.

This clonotype occurred many times. The CDR3 DNA reads as TGTGCCAGCTCCCCGGTGCACCAAGAGACCCAGTACTTC. The encoded protein is CASSPVHQETQYF. This chain uses TRBV7-2 with TRBJ2-5; D gene uncertain. V shed 8 bases and J shed 0 bases, with 10 bases lying between them. This CDR3 has 13 amino acids. Germline lookup yields CDR1 SGHTA and CDR2 FQGNSA. Full variable domain (outside the CDR3, taken from reference TRBV7-2 and TRBJ2-5): GAGVSQSPSNKVTEKGKDVELRCDPISGHTALYWYRQSLGQGLEFLIYFQGNSAPDKSGLPSDRFSAERTGGSVSTLTIQRTQQEDSAVYLCASSPVHQETQYFGPGTRLLVL.

Only a few counts were recorded for this clonotype. The chain recombines TRBV4-1 with TRBJ1-5; no definite D call. The CDR3 contains 16 residues. The ends were cut back, 5 bases at V and 6 bases at J, with 20 bases in the middle. CDR1 and CDR2 from the germline V gene are MGHRA and YSYEKL. The CDR3 reads CASSLGGPQDRQPQHF. As DNA, the CDR3 is TGCGCCAGCAGCTTAGGCGGACCGCAGGATCGTCAGCCCCAGCATTTT.

This clonotype occurred a few times. The chain carries TRBV4-1 and TRBJ1-5, with D possibly being TRBD1 (5 bases). Between the trimmed V and J ends, which lost 2 bases and 5 bases, there was a span of 10 bases. The V gene's germline CDR1 is MGHRA and CDR2 YSYEKL. The CDR3 is made up of 14 amino acids. The CDR3 region has the DNA TGCGCCAGCAGCCAACAGGGTTTGGATCAGCCCCAGCATTTT. It translates to CASSQQGLDQPQHF.

The sample holds a few counts of this clonotype. The chain carries TRBV29-1 and TRBJ2-1, with TRBD1 matching 7 bases. With 6 bases clipped from V and 4 bases from J, the junction kept 3 bases outside the gene matches. Germline assignment: CDR1 SQVTM and CDR2 ANQGSEA. This CDR3 is built from 12 residues. The CDR3 DNA is TGCAGCGTGGGGGACAGATACAATGAGCAGTTCTTC. This codes for CSVGDRYNEQFF.

In its sample, this clonotype was seen a few times. V usage is TRBV29-1 and J usage is TRBJ2-3; TRBD2 matches 9 bases. The CDR3 spans 14 residues. Trimming at V came to 7 bases and at J to 1 base, leaving 6 bases not matched to a gene. Germline CDR1 reads SQVTM; CDR2 reads ANQGSEA. The CDR3 loop reads CSERLAGRTDTQYF. For the CDR3, the DNA is TGCAGCGAACGGCTAGCGGGACGCACAGATACGCAGTATTTT.

CDR3 sequence: CASSLGGGRSYEQYV. Written as DNA, the CDR3 is TGTGCCAGCAGCTTAGGGGGCGGGAGATCCTACGAGCAGTACGTC. V gene TRBV7-2 combines with J gene TRBJ2-7; 7 bases align to TRBD2. The CDR3 is made up of 15 amino acids. Germline assignment: CDR1 SGHTA and CDR2 FQGNSA. The V segment lost 1 base and the J segment 1 base; nucleotides outside the gene matches: 4.

This sequence joins TRBV5-5 and TRBJ2-7; D is possibly TRBD1 (7 bases). CDR1 is SGHKS, CDR2 YYEKEE, per germline (reference sequence). This CDR3 contains 14 residues. V was trimmed by 6 bases and J by 2 bases, leaving 15 bases between them. In DNA form, the CDR3 reads TGTGCCAGCATCTGGAGGGGGCCTCCCTACGAGCAGTACTTC. As protein: CASIWRGPPYEQYF.

This chain connects TRBV6-1 to TRBJ2-7, with 7 nucleotides matching TRBD1. Germline CDR1 and CDR2: MNHNS and SASEGT. J lost 5 bases, V lost 5 bases, and 3 bases had no gene match. This CDR3 is 12 amino acids long. The CDR3 DNA is TGTGCCAGCAGTCCCGACAGGGACGAGCAGTACTTC. Encoded protein: CASSPDRDEQYF.